The clone carrying this TCR beta chain was picked up one time. Its specificity is unknown. This entry belongs to a study of cytomegalovirus exposure and HLA in healthy donors. Study-level background: Out of 150 million to 200 million T cells, an earlier analysis found over 90 million unique TCR beta sequences in total.

The CDR3 runs to 15 residues. With V trimmed by 3 bases and J by 4 bases, 4 bases remained unmatched. Germline V lookup: CDR1 LNHDA, CDR2 SQIVND (reference sequence). PCR was performed using 60 Vbeta and 13 Jbeta primers. Measured with immunoSEQ multiplex PCR; TCRdb has only the in-frame clones, and not every one. This sample has hundreds of thousands of clones, with approximately 70% found just once. Whole-study findings and limits: More clonal expansion characterized HLA-associated TCR beta chains than equally common others in a later analysis. CMV serostatus stood as the only immune exposure information on hand.

Material for sequencing was PBMCs. The V gene is TRBV19, the J gene TRBJ2-3; 10 nucleotides match TRBD2. This TCR came from a man aged 40-50 years in good health and CMV-seropositive. The CDR3 DNA is TGTGCCAGTAGTATGAGCGGGGGGGCACCAGATACGCAGTATTTT. This encodes CASSMSGGAPDTQYF.